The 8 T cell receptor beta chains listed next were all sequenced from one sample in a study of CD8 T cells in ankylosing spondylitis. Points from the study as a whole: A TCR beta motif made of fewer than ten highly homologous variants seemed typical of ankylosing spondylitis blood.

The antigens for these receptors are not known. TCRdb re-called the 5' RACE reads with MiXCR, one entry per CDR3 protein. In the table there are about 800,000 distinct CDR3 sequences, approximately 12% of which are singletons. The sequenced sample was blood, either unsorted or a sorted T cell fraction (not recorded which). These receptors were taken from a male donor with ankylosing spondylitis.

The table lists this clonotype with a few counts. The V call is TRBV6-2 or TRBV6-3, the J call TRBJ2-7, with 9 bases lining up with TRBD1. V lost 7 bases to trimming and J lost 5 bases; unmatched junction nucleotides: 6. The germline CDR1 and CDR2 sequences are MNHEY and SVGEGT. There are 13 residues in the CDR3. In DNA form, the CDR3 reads TGTGCCAGCATCGGACAGGGGAACCACGAGCAGTACTTC. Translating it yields CASIGQGNHEQYF.

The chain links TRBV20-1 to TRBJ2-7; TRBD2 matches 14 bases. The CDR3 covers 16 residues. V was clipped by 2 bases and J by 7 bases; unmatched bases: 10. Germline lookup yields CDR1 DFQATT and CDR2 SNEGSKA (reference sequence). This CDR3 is CSARSLRLAGGWEQYF. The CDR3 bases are TGCAGTGCTAGATCCCTCAGACTAGCGGGAGGGTGGGAGCAGTACTTC.

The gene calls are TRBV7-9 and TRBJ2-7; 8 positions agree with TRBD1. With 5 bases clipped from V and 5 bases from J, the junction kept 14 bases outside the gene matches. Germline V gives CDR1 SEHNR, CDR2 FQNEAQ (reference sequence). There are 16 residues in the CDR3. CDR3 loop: CASSDYDRTGYHEQYF. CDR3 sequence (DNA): TGTGCCAGCAGCGATTACGATAGGACAGGGTACCACGAGCAGTACTTC.

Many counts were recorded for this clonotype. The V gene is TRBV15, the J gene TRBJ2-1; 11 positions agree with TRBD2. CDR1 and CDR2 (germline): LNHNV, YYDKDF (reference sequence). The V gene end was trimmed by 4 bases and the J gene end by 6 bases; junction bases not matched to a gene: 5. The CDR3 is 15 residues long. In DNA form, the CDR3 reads TGTGCCACCAGCACCGGGACTAGCGGAACCAATGAGCAGTTCTTC. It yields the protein CATSTGTSGTNEQFF.

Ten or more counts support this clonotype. The CDR3 region is CASSRGLSYGEQFF. DNA for the CDR3: TGTGCCAGCAGCCGGGGACTCTCCTATGGTGAGCAGTTCTTC. The gene calls are TRBV6-5 and TRBJ2-1; D perhaps matches TRBD2 (6 bases). Germline V gene data show CDR1 as MNHEY and CDR2 as SVGAGI. With 6 bases removed from V and 9 bases from J, the gap between germline ends came to 18 bases. The CDR3 has 14 residues.

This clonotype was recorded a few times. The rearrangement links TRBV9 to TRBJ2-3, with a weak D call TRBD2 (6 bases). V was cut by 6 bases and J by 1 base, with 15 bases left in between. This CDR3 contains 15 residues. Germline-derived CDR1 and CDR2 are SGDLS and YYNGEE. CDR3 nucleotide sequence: TGTGCCAGCACGTTTGGGGGGTTTGGCACAGATACGCAGTATTTT. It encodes CASTFGGFGTDTQYF.

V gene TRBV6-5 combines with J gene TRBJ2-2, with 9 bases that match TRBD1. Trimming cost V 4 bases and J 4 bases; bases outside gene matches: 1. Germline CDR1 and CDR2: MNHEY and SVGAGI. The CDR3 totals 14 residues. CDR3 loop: CASSWGQGTGELFF. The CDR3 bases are TGTGCCAGCAGTTGGGGACAGGGCACCGGGGAGCTGTTTTTT.

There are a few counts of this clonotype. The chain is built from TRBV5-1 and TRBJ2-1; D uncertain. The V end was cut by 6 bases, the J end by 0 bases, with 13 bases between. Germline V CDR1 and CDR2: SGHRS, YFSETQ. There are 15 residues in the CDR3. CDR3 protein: CASTEMESSYNEQFF. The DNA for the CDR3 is TGCGCCAGCACAGAAATGGAAAGCTCCTACAATGAGCAGTTCTTC.